One sample yielded the 8 T cell receptor beta chains listed below, sequenced in a study of blood T cell repertoires in COVID-19. TCRdb's copy holds only in-frame clones and misses some; the assay was immunoSEQ multiplex PCR. The table has around 450,000 clones, around 90% seen once. Sequences were obtained from PBMCs or T cells enriched from blood (not recorded which). These receptor sequences come from a man aged 18 to 30 who had recovered from COVID-19.

The chain recombines TRBV7-6 with TRBJ2-1, with 13 positions matching TRBD2. The length of the CDR3 is 17 residues. V was pared by 2 bases and J by 5 bases, with 6 bases of the junction left unmatched. CDR1 and CDR2 from the germline V gene are SGHVS and FNYEAQ. This chain's CDR3 is CASSLSRGTSGDNEQFF. CDR3 bases: TGTGCCAGCAGCTTATCACGAGGGACTAGCGGGGACAATGAGCAGTTCTTC. The variable domain in full, completed from reference TRBV7-6 and TRBJ2-1, reads GAGVSQSPRYKVTKRGQDVALRCDPISGHVSLYWYRQALGQGPEFLTYFNYEAQQDKSGLPNDRFSAERPEGSISTLTIQRTEQRDSAMYRCASSLSRGTSGDNEQFFGPGTRLTVL.

The sample holds one count of this clone. The rearrangement links TRBV12-3 or TRBV12-4 to TRBJ2-2; D is possibly TRBD2 (6 bases). Trimming took off 6 bases at V and 7 bases at J, with 12 bases between the two ends. The CDR3 length is 13 residues. CDR3: CASSPRDFGELFF. DNA for the CDR3: TGTGCCAGCAGCCCACGGGACTTCGGGGAGCTGTTTTTT.

V gene TRBV27 combines with J gene TRBJ2-5, with D hard to call. Germline CDR1 is MNHEY and CDR2 is SMNVEV (reference sequence). V was trimmed by 3 bases and J by 4 bases, leaving 15 bases between them. The CDR3 spans 15 residues. CDR3 bases: TGTGCCAGCAGTTTTGCCCTTGGAGCGCTAGAGACCCAGTACTTC. This sequence encodes CASSFALGALETQYF.

The chain is built from TRBV9 and TRBJ1-1; D not resolved. V dropped 0 bases and J dropped 3 bases, with 6 bases sitting between them. Per the germline V gene, CDR1 is SGDLS and CDR2 is YYNGEE. CDR3 length: 13 amino acids. The DNA for the CDR3 is TGTGCCAGCAGCGTAGGCAGGCACACTGAAGCTTTCTTT. The encoded protein is CASSVGRHTEAFF.

CDR3 DNA: TGTGCCAGCAGCTTAGCAGGCAGAGAGGTCGAAAAACTGTTTTTT. The encoded protein is CASSLAGREVEKLFF. V and J are TRBV7-9 and TRBJ1-4; no firm D call. The V and J ends lost 0 bases and 8 bases respectively, with 13 bases between them. This CDR3 is 15 amino acids long. In germline, CDR1 is SEHNR, CDR2 FQNEAQ (reference sequence).

This sequence joins TRBV11-3 and TRBJ1-1; perhaps TRBD1 as D (5 bases). V lost 7 bases and J lost 0, with 12 bases in between. CDR1 is SGHNT, CDR2 YENEEA, per germline. This CDR3 has 14 amino acids. CDR3 sequence (DNA): TGTGCCAGCACCTACGGGGACTTGAACACTGAAGCTTTCTTT. It encodes CASTYGDLNTEAFF.

V gene TRBV28 combines with J gene TRBJ1-6, with D possibly TRBD1 on 5 matching bases. V lost 9 bases and J 9 bases, leaving 15 bases between the germline ends. The CDR3 contains 13 residues. Germline V CDR1 and CDR2: MDHEN, SYDVKM. CDR3 DNA sequence: TGTGCCAGTCGCCGGGACTTAGCTTCACCCCTCCACTTT. It encodes CASRRDLASPLHF.

The V and J genes are TRBV5-1 and TRBJ2-2; TRBD2 aligns across 12 bases. Germline V lookup: CDR1 SGHRS, CDR2 YFSETQ. V gave up 0 bases and J gave up 8 bases; unmatched junction bases: 11. The CDR3 length is 18 residues. CDR3 in DNA: TGCGCCAGCAGCTTGGTGCCTAGCGGGGGGGCTTTTGTAGGGGAGCTGTTTTTT. As protein: CASSLVPSGGAFVGELFF.